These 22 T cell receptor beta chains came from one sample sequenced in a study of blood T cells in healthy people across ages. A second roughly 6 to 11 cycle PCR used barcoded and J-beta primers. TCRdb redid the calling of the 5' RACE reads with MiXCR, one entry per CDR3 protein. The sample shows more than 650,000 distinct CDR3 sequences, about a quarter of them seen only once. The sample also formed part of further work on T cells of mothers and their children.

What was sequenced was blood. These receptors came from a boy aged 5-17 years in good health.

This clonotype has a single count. CDR3 loop: CASSVAPTSGTDTQYF. The CDR3 DNA reads as TGTGCCAGCAGCGTAGCCCCGACTAGCGGAACAGATACGCAGTATTTT. The chain has TRBV9 and TRBJ2-3; TRBD2 matches at 9 bases. CDR1 SGDLS and CDR2 YYNGEE come from the germline V gene. CDR3 length: 16 residues. Losses at the gene ends were 0 bases for V and 3 bases for J; bases not matched to a gene: 5.

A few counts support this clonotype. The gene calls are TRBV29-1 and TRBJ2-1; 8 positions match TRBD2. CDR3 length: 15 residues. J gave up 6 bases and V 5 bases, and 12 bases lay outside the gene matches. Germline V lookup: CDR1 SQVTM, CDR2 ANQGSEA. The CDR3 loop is CSVPVWSGGSNEQFF. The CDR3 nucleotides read TGCAGCGTTCCCGTATGGAGCGGGGGCTCCAATGAGCAGTTCTTC.

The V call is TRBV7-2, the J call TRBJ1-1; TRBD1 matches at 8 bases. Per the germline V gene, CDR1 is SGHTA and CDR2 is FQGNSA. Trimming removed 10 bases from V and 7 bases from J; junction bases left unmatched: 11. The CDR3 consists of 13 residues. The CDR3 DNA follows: TGTGCCACCAGTGACCATACAGGGGGTGAAGCTTTCTTT. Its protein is CATSDHTGGEAFF.

This CDR3 is CASSAGLAGGRGTDTQYF. The DNA for the CDR3 is TGTGCCAGCAGCGCGGGACTAGCGGGGGGAAGGGGCACAGATACGCAGTATTTT. The chain is built from TRBV11-3 and TRBJ2-3, with 15 nucleotides matching TRBD2. The CDR3 has 18 amino acids. After removal of 5 bases from V and 1 base from J, the junction contained 7 bases not matched to a gene. CDR1 SGHNT and CDR2 YENEEA come from the germline V gene.

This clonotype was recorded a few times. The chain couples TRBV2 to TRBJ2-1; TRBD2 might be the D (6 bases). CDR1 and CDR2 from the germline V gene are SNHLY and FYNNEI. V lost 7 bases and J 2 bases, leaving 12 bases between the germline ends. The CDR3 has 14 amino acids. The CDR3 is CASTSAGTYNEQFF. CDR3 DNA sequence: TGTGCCAGCACTTCGGCGGGGACCTACAATGAGCAGTTCTTC.

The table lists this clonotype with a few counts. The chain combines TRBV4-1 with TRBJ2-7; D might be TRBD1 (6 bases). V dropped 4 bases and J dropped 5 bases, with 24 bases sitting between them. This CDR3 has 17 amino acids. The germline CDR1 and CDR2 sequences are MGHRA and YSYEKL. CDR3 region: CASSLAQGLVSPNEQYF. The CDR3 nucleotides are TGCGCCAGCAGCCTAGCTCAGGGGCTGGTAAGTCCCAACGAGCAGTACTTC.

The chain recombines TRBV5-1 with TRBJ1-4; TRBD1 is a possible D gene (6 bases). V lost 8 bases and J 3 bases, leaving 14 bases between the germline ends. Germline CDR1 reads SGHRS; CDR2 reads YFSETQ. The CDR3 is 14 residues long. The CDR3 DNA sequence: TGCGCCAGTCGACAGGACAGCTCTAATGAAAAACTGTTTTTT. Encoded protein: CASRQDSSNEKLFF.

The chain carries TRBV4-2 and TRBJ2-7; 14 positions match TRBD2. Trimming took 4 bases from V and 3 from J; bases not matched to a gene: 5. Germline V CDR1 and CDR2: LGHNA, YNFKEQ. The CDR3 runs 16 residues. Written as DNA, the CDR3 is TGTGCCAGCAGCCCGGGGACTAGCGGGGGCAACTACGAGCAGTACTTC. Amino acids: CASSPGTSGGNYEQYF.

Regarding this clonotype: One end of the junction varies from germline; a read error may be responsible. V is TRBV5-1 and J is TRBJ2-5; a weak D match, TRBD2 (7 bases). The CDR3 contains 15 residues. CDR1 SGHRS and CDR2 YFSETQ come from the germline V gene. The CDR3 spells CASSPDVGGAETRYF. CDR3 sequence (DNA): TGCGCCAGCAGCCCGGACGTAGGGGGGGCGGAGACCCGGTACTTC.

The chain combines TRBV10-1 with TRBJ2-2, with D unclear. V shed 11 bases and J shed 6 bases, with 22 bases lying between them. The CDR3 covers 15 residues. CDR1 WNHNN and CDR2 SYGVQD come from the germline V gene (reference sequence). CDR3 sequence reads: CASSAVVESPGELFF. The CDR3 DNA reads TGCGCCTCCTCGGCCGTGGTAGAAAGCCCCGGGGAGCTGTTTTTT.

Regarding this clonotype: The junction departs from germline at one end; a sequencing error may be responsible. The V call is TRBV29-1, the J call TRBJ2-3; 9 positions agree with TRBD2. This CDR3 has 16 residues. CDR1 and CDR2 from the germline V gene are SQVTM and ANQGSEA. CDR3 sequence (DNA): TGCAGCGTTGTTGGTTGGCGGGGGGGATCCACAGATACCCAGTATTTT. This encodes CSVVGWRGGSTDTQYF.

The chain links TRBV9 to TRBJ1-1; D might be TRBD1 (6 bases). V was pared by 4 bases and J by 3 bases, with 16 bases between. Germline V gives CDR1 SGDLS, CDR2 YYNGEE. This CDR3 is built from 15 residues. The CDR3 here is CASSFLEDRDTEAFF. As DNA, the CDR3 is TGTGCCAGCAGCTTTCTGGAGGACAGAGACACTGAAGCTTTCTTT.

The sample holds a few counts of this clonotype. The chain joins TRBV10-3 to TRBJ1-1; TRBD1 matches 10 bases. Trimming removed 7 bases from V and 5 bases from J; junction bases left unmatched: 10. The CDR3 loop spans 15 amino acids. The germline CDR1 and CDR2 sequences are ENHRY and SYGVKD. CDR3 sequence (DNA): TGTGCCATCATGTCCCCGGGACAGGGGAAAACTGAAGCTTTCTTT. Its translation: CAIMSPGQGKTEAFF.

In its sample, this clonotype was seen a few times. CDR3 nucleotides: TGTGCCAGCAGCCCCGCCCGTTTGGGTGGCTACACCTTC. Encoded protein: CASSPARLGGYTF. The chain joins TRBV7-6 to TRBJ1-2; D call uncertain. Germline assignment: CDR1 SGHVS and CDR2 FNYEAQ. The CDR3 length is 13 residues. V was pared by 5 bases and J by 7 bases, with 14 bases between.

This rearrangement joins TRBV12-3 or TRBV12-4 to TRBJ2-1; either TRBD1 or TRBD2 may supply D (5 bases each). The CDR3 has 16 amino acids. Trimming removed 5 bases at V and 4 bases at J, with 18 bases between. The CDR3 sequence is CASSPASGAPYNEQFF. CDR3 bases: TGTGCCAGCAGTCCGGCCTCCGGGGCCCCGTACAATGAGCAGTTCTTC.

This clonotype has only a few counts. The chain's CDR3 is CASSQAGHQSNQPQHF. CDR3 nucleotide sequence: TGCGCCAGCAGCCAAGCCGGACACCAAAGCAATCAGCCCCAGCATTTT. The chain uses TRBV4-1 and TRBJ1-5, with D possibly matching TRBD1 (5 bases). This CDR3 contains 16 residues. Trimming took off 1 base at V and 1 base at J, with 11 bases between the two ends. Germline assignment: CDR1 MGHRA and CDR2 YSYEKL.

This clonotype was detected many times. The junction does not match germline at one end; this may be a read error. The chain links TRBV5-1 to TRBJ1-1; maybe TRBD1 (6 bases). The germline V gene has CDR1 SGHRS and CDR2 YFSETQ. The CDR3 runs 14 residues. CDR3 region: CASSLQGVNTEAFF. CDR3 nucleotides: TGTGCCAGCAGTCTACAGGGTGTGAACACTGAAGCTTTCTTT.

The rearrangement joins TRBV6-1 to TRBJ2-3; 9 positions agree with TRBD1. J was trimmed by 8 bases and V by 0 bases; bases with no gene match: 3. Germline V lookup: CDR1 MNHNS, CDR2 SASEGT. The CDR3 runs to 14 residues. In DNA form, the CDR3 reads TGTGCCAGCAGTGAAGCTGGGGACAGGGTTACGCAGTATTTT. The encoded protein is CASSEAGDRVTQYF.

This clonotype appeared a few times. Here the CDR3 reads CASSNLGRGTNEKLFF. In DNA, the CDR3 is TGTGCCAGCAGTAATCTGGGACGAGGAACTAATGAAAAACTGTTTTTT. The V call is TRBV6-2 or TRBV6-3, the J call TRBJ1-4; maybe TRBD1 (5 bases). Germline CDR1 reads MNHEY; CDR2 reads SVGEGT. This CDR3 has 16 residues. Trimming cost V 5 bases and J 1 base, with 14 bases left between them.

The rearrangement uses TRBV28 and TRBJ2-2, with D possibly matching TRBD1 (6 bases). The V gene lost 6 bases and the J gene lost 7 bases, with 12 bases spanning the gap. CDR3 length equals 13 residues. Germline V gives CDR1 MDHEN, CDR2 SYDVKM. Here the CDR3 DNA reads TGTGCCAGCAGAAACAGGGTCCACGGGGAGCTGTTTTTT. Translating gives CASRNRVHGELFF. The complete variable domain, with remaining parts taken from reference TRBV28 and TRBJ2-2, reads DVKVTQSSRYLVKRTGEKVFLECVQDMDHENMFWYRQDPGLGLRLIYFSYDVKMKEKGDIPEGYSVSREKKERFSLILESASTNQTSMYLCASRNRVHGELFFGEGSRLTVL.

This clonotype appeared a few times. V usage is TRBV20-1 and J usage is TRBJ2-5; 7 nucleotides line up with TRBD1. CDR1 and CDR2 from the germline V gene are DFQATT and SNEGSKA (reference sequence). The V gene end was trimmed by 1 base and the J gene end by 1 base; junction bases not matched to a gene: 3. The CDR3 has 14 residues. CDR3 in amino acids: CSARGGTVQETQYF. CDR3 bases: TGCAGTGCTAGAGGGGGGACAGTCCAAGAGACCCAGTACTTC.

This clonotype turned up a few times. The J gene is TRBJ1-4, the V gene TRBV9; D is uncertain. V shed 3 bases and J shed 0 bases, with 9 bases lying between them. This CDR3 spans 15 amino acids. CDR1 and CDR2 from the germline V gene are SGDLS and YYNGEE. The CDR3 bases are TGTGCCAGCAGCGCCCGACCTGCAACTAATGAAAAACTGTTTTTT. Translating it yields CASSARPATNEKLFF.